This TCR beta chain originates from a study of CD8+ T cells in alopecia areata. CDR3 size: 14 residues. The V gene's germline CDR1 is MNHEY and CDR2 SMNVEV (reference sequence). V lost 3 bases, J lost 7 bases, and 9 bases stayed unmatched. Isolated RNA was reverse transcribed into cDNA used as the sequencing template. Sequencing was performed with immunoSEQ multiplex PCR; in TCRdb, only in-frame clones are kept and a portion is missing. The sample contains some 130,000 clones, roughly three fifths of which appear only once. The chain employs TRBV27 and TRBJ2-7, with 7 positions matching TRBD2. The sequence came from a human donor with alopecia areata. The sample here was CD4+ T cells sorted from blood, taken at week 0. DNA of the CDR3: TGTGCCAGCAGTTTTTCGAGCGGGGAGTTTGAGCAGTACTTC. Translation: CASSFSSGEFEQYF.